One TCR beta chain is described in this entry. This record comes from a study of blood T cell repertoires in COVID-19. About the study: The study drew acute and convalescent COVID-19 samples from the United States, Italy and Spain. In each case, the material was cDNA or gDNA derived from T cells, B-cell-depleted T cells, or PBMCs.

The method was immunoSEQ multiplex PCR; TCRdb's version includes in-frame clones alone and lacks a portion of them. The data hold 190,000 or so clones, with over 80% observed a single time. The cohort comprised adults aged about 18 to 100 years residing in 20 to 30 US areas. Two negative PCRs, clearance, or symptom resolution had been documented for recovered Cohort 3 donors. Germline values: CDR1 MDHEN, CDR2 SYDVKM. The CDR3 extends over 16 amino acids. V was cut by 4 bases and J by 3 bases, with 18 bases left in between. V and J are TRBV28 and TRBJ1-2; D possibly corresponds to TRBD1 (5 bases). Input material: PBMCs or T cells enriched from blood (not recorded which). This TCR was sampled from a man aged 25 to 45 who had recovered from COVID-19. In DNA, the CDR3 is TGTGCCAGCAGTTCATATACGGGGGGGAGTTACTATGGCTACACCTTC. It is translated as CASSSYTGGSYYGYTF.